The clone carrying this TCR beta chain was found a few times. Its target is unknown. This entry belongs to a study of T cell repertoires in cytomegalovirus infection. The CDR3 extends over 18 amino acids. V shed 4 bases, J shed 1 base, and the junction held 11 bases outside the gene matches. TCRdb re-derived calls from the reads in MiXCR, one entry per CDR3 protein. The data show 680,000 or so distinct CDR3 sequences, 30% to 40% seen once. The chain uses TRBV12-3 or TRBV12-4 and TRBJ2-7, with 12 bases aligning to TRBD2. This clonotype was obtained from a human donor in good health (CMV status not recorded). Some clones in this sample may be carry-over from other donors' samples. This specimen consisted of cultured PBMCs, obtained from culture after CMV antigen stimulation. The CDR3, as DNA: TGTGCCAGCAGTTCATGGACTAGCGGGACTTTAAAGTCCTACGAGCAGTACTTC. Translation gives CASSSWTSGTLKSYEQYF.